This TCR beta chain was retrieved from a study of blood T cell repertoires in COVID-19. Study-level background: Samples of COVID-19 (acute and convalescent) were obtained from the United States, Italy and Spain. T cells, B-cell-depleted T cells, or PBMCs supplied cDNA or gDNA.

Original methodology: Reference gene primer amplification gave nucleated cell count estimates. The repertoire was sequenced with immunoSEQ multiplex PCR; TCRdb's copy has only in-frame clones and lacks some. The V and J calls and clone size were taken over from that table, and D and trimming were inferred from the DNA. The sample contains tens of thousands of clones, 60% to 85% of which appear only once. Material: peripheral blood. The TCR comes from a human donor in a cohort sampled during active COVID-19.

CDR3: CASSDRGQGGELFF. DNA for the CDR3: TGTGCCAGCAGTGACAGGGGGCAGGGCGGGGAGCTGTTTTTT. V and J are TRBV25-1 and TRBJ2-2, with TRBD1 matching 8 bases. With 3 bases clipped from V and 7 bases from J, the junction kept 4 bases outside the gene matches. CDR3 length: 14 amino acids. CDR1 MGHDK and CDR2 SYGVNS come from the germline V gene.